This entry describes one TCR beta chain. Its cognate antigen is unknown. The sample has other DNA sequences that encode this CDR3 too. J lost 4 bases, V lost 0 bases, and 3 bases had no gene match. The CDR3 loop spans 15 amino acids. Germline CDR1 is SGHVS and CDR2 is FQNEAQ. Libraries were prepared by immunoSEQ multiplex PCR; TCRdb keeps only in-frame clonotypes and omits some of them. The repertoire consists of under 200,000 clones, with over 85% occurring once and the leading ten covering approximately 10%. This sample was taken from a study of cytomegalovirus exposure and HLA in healthy donors. Overall study: The 500 to 750 first-cohort repertoires and the 110 or so validation repertoires shared the same platform, a later analysis reported.

Regarding the study as a whole: Three CMV-associated chains proved CMV antigen-specific in vitro. For cytomegalovirus status, the classifier reportedly gave diagnoses with high specificity and sensitivity. Many donors shared some public TCRs, even though most TCR sequences were rare.

The TCR sequence derives from a woman aged 18-29 years in good health and CMV-seropositive. Sequencing input: PBMCs. The chain couples TRBV7-8 to TRBJ2-1; 7 positions match TRBD2. As DNA, the CDR3 is TGTGCCAGCAGCTTAGCAGCGGGATCTTACAATGAGCAGTTCTTC. Encoded protein: CASSLAAGSYNEQFF.